This record covers a single T cell receptor beta chain. Its target is unknown. The data were obtained in a study of radiation and T cells in renal cell carcinoma. Overall study results and limits: In blood, top tumor clones expanded by 2 weeks, shrinking by 4. No pretreatment tumor biopsies were available for baseline clonotypes.

In germline, CDR1 is MRHNA, CDR2 SNTAGT. The CDR3 consists of 14 residues. Germline trimming cut 4 bases from V and 9 bases from J; bases unmatched to any gene: 5. The time point here: blood 2 weeks post-SBRT. Treatment: 15 Gy SBRT to primary tumor, nephrectomy 4 weeks later. After SBRT, blood was collected at 2 and 4 weeks, plus baseline. The tumor was a clear cell renal cell carcinoma. Sequenced by immunoSEQ multiplex PCR; TCRdb stores in-frame clones only, minus some. The table has roughly 150,000 clones, roughly 87% seen once. The chain uses TRBV6-4 and TRBJ1-6, with 8 bases that match TRBD1. The sample consisted of blood, taken from a patient whose treatment included radiotherapy and nephrectomy. This TCR derives from a woman aged 50 to 60 with renal cell carcinoma. The CDR3 coding sequence is TGTGCCAGCAGTGCGGACAGGGAAGGTTCACCCCTCCACTTT. As protein: CASSADREGSPLHF.